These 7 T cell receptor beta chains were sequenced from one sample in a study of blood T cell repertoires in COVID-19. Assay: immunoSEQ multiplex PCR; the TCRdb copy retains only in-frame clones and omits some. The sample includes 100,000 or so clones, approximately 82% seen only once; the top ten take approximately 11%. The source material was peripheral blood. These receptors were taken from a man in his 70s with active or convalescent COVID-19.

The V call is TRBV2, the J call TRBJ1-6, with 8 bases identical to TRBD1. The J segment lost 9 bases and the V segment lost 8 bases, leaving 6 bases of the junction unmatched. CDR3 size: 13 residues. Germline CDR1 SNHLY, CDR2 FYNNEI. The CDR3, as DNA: TGTGCCAGCGTCGTAGGACAGGGTTCACCCCTCCACTTT. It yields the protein CASVVGQGSPLHF.

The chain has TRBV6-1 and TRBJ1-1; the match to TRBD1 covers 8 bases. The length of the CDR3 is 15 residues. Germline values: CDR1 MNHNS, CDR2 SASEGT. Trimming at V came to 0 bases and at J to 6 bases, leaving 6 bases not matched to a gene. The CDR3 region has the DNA TGTGCCAGCAGTGAAGCAAGGACAGGGTGGGCTGAAGCTTTCTTT. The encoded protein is CASSEARTGWAEAFF.

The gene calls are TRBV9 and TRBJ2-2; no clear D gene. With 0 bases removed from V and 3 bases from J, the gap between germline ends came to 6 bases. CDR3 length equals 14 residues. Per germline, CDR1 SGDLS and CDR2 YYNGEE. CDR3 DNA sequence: TGTGCCAGCAGCGTAGTTCCTTACACCGGGGAGCTGTTTTTT. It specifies CASSVVPYTGELFF.

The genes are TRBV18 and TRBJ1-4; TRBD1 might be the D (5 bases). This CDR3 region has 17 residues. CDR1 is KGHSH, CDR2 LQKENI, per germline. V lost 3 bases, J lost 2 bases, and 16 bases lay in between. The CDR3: CASSPRQGRSTNEKLFF. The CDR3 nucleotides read TGTGCCAGCTCACCGAGGCAGGGAAGGTCCACTAATGAAAAACTGTTTTTT.

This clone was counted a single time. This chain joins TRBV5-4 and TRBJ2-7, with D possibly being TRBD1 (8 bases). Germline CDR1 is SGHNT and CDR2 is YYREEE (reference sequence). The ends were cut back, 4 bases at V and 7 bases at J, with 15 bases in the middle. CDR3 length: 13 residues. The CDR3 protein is CASSPQGGREQYF. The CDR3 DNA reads TGTGCCAGCAGCCCACAGGGGGGGCGGGAGCAGTACTTC.

The CDR3 DNA is TGTGCCAGCAGTTTAAAATTTCAGGGGTCAGGAAACACCATATATTTT. It is translated as CASSLKFQGSGNTIYF. V usage is TRBV27 and J usage is TRBJ1-3; maybe TRBD1 (6 bases). The CDR3 length is 16 residues. CDR1 MNHEY and CDR2 SMNVEV come from the germline V gene (reference sequence). V lost 2 bases, J lost 4 bases, and 15 bases lay in between.

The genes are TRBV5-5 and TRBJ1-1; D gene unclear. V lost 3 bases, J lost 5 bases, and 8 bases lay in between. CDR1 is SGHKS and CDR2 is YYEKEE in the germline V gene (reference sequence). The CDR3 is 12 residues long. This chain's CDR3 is CASSSPMTEAFF. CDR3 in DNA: TGTGCCAGCAGCTCCCCCATGACTGAAGCTTTCTTT.